This T cell receptor (beta chain) is from a study of blood T cell repertoires in COVID-19. Study-wide context: Samples taken during acute and convalescent COVID-19 were collected in the United States, Italy and Spain. Sources were T cells, B-cell-depleted T cells, or PBMCs; the material itself was cDNA or gDNA.

In the study's own analysis: Amplification of reference gene primers was used by the study to estimate nucleated cell counts. The method was immunoSEQ multiplex PCR; TCRdb's version includes in-frame clones alone and lacks a portion of them. V and J calls and clone size are as listed in that table; D and trimming were resolved from the DNA. The repertoire holds over 150,000 clones, with 88% as singletons. Germline V gene lookup returns CDR1 MNHEY and CDR2 SMNVEV (reference sequence). The V and J ends lost 5 bases and 4 bases respectively, with 14 bases between them. The length of the CDR3 is 15 residues.

The sample consisted of peripheral blood. The V and J genes are TRBV27 and TRBJ2-2, with D tentatively TRBD2 (6 bases). The receptor was isolated from a man over 45 who had recovered from COVID-19. CDR3 sequence reads: CASSPDRRGTGELFF. The CDR3 DNA sequence: TGTGCCAGCAGTCCCGATAGGCGGGGCACCGGGGAGCTGTTTTTT.